These T cell receptor beta chains were read from a single sample in a study of beta chain features in type 1 diabetes. Clones were sequenced by immunoSEQ multiplex PCR, and TCRdb holds only the in-frame ones, with some missing. This sample has fewer than 200,000 clones, with about 12% found just once. Material: central memory CD4+ T cells from blood. The receptors shown here come from a woman in her late teens or twenties in good health. Both conserved end residues are part of each CDR3. The order of the fields is J gene, clone size, D gene, V gene, CDR3 DNA, CDR3 protein. D genes are given only for firm matches. Expanded clones are given a class, and other clones once, few, many or no size at all.

TRBJ1-1 few - TRBV5-1 TGCGCCAGCAGCATTACAGGGAACACTGAAGCTTTCTTT CASSITGNTEAFF
TRBJ1-1 - - TRBV28 TGTGCCAGCACCCAGCCTAGGGGGAACACTGAAGCTTTCTTT CASTQPRGNTEAFF
TRBJ2-1 - - TRBV11-1 TGTGCCAGCAGCTCTCAGCCGCAGGGGTCTTTGAAGTTCTTC CASSSQPQGSLKFF
TRBJ2-7 many TRBD2 TRBV9 TGTGCCAGCAGCCCGACACGTTTAGCGGGAGGAAACGAGCAGTACTTC CASSPTRLAGGNEQYF
TRBJ2-2 few - TRBV14 TGTGCCAGCAGCCTCAGGGGAGCGGCCGGGGAGCTGTTTTTT CASSLRGAAGELFF
TRBJ2-6 few - TRBV29-1 TGCAGCGCTGTCCTAAGGGGTCCTTTTGACTCTGGGGCCAACGTCCTGACTTTC CSAVLRGPFDSGANVLTF
TRBJ1-5 few - TRBV29-1 TGCAGCGTCGGACAGACCCATCAGCCCCAGCATTTT CSVGQTHQPQHF
TRBJ1-2 few - TRBV5-6 TGTGCCAGCAGCTTGGCAGGGTACGGCTACACCTTC CASSLAGYGYTF
TRBJ2-1 - - TRBV6-4 TGTGCCAGCAGTGTCCAATTTTACAATGAGCAGTTCTTC CASSVQFYNEQFF
TRBJ2-1 few TRBD2 TRBV7-3 TGTGCCAGCAGCGCGCCGGGACTAGTTCAGTTCTTC CASSAPGLVQFF
TRBJ1-2 few TRBD1 TRBV27 TGTGCCAGCAGTCCTCTAGACAGGGGTACTAACTATGGCTACACCTTC CASSPLDRGTNYGYTF
TRBJ2-7 - - TRBV7-9 TGTGCCAGCACCCGAGCGGCGGGGATTGAGCAGTACTTC CASTRAAGIEQYF
TRBJ1-5 - - TRBV7-2 TGTGCCAGCAGCTCGGCACAGGGTCTAGGGCAGCCCCAGCATTTT CASSSAQGLGQPQHF
TRBJ1-3 few - TRBV5-1 TGCGCCAGCAGCTTGGGTCAGGTTTACTCTGGAAACACCATATATTTT CASSLGQVYSGNTIYF
TRBJ2-1 few TRBD1 TRBV7-2 TGTGCCAGCCAGGACAGGGGGAAATCGAATGAGCAGTTCTTC CASQDRGKSNEQFF
TRBJ2-1 many - TRBV11-1 TGTGCCAGCAGCTTAGCCAGGCCCTCCTACAATGAGCAGTTCTTC CASSLARPSYNEQFF
TRBJ2-2 - - TRBV11-3 TGTGCCAGCAGCGGAACGACAGGGAGGACCGGGGAGCTGTTTTTT CASSGTTGRTGELFF
TRBJ2-1 - TRBD2 TRBV7-9 TGTGCCAGCAGCTTTCTAGCGGGAGTAAGCAATGAGCAGTTCTTC CASSFLAGVSNEQFF
TRBJ2-5 few - TRBV5-1 TGCGCCAGCAGCTTGCCAGGGGTCGAGACCCAGTACTTC CASSLPGVETQYF
TRBJ2-4 - TRBD1 TRBV29-1 TGCAGCGTTGTGGGGACAGGTAGCTTCCTAGCCAAAAACATTCAGTACTTC CSVVGTGSFLAKNIQYF
TRBJ2-3 - - TRBV5-1 TGCGCCAGCAGCTCCCCGGGGGCAGATACGCAGTATTTT CASSSPGADTQYF
TRBJ2-3 few - TRBV19 TGTGCCAGTAGTACCAACAGGGAAGGGTACTCCGATACGCAGTATTTT CASSTNREGYSDTQYF
TRBJ2-1 few TRBD2 TRBV29-1 TGCAGCGTTCACCTAGCGGGAGGGCCATCCTACAATGAGCAGTTCTTC CSVHLAGGPSYNEQFF
TRBJ2-1 few TRBD2 TRBV9 TGTGCCAGCAGTTTTGATAGCGGGATCTACAATGAGCAGTTCTTC CASSFDSGIYNEQFF
TRBJ1-4 - - TRBV28 TGTGCCAGCCACAAAAATGCCGGGACAAGAAATGAAAAACTGTTTTTT CASHKNAGTRNEKLFF
TRBJ1-1 - - TRBV2 TGTGCCAGCAGTGCGCTAAGCATAATGAACACTGAAGCTTTCTTT CASSALSIMNTEAFF
TRBJ2-1 - - TRBV7-8 TGTGCCAGCAAACGTAGCTCCTACAATGAGCAGTTCTTC CASKRSSYNEQFF
TRBJ2-4 few - TRBV7-2 TGTGCCAGCAGCGGCGGCGGGAACAAAAACATTCAGTACTTC CASSGGGNKNIQYF
TRBJ2-1 - - TRBV30 TGTGCCTGGAGTGTCGAGCTAGCTGGATACAATGAGCAGTTCTTC CAWSVELAGYNEQFF
TRBJ1-2 - TRBD1 TRBV11-2 TGTGCCAGCAGCGAAGGACAGGCCTATGGCTACACCTTC CASSEGQAYGYTF
TRBJ1-1 - TRBD1 TRBV28 TGTGCCAGCAGGGAGACAGGGGATGAAGCTTTCTTT CASRETGDEAFF
TRBJ2-7 - TRBD1 TRBV19 TGTGCCAGTAGTATCGACAGGGGATGGTACGAGCAGTACTTC CASSIDRGWYEQYF
TRBJ1-1 few TRBD1 TRBV7-9 TGTGCCACCCGTCGGGACAGGGATACTGAAGCTTTCTTT CATRRDRDTEAFF
TRBJ2-7 - - TRBV7-2 TGTGCCAGCAGCTCACAGGGGGGGCCCTACGAGCAGTACTTC CASSSQGGPYEQYF
TRBJ2-3 few - TRBV2 TGTGCCAGCAGCCGAGGGGGGGGCACAGATACGCAGTATTTT CASSRGGGTDTQYF
TRBJ2-7 few TRBD2 TRBV5-4 TGTGCCAGCAGCCAGATCTATGGGGTAGCGGGAGCCTCCTACGAGCAGTACTTC CASSQIYGVAGASYEQYF
TRBJ2-1 few TRBD2 TRBV30 TGTGCCCGCGCGGGACTAGCGGGAGATGAGCAGTTCTTC CARAGLAGDEQFF
TRBJ2-5 - - TRBV5-1 TGCGCCAGCAGCCAGGGAAGGGAGACCCAGTACTTC CASSQGRETQYF
TRBJ2-5 - - TRBV30 TGTGCCTGGGAAAACCCTGGACAGTATCAGTACTTC CAWENPGQYQYF
TRBJ2-1 - - TRBV28 TGTGCCACCATTACGGGGAGCTCCTACAATGAGCAGTTCTTC CATITGSSYNEQFF
TRBJ2-7 once - TRBV28 TGTGCCAGTAGTTTATCTTCTGGGGGCCGGAACGAGCAGTACTTC CASSLSSGGRNEQYF
TRBJ1-2 - TRBD1 TRBV11-2 TGTGCCAGCAGCTTGGGACAGGGGGCTAATGGCTACACCTTC CASSLGQGANGYTF
TRBJ2-5 - - TRBV10-3 TGTGCCATCAGTGAGCCCGGGACACAAGAGACCCAGTACTTC CAISEPGTQETQYF
TRBJ2-7 - TRBD2 TRBV11-2 TGTGCCAGCAGTTCGACTAGCGGGAGATACGAGCAGTACTTC CASSSTSGRYEQYF
TRBJ2-7 - - TRBV7-6 TGTGCCAGCAGCTCACAGGAATCCTACGAGCAGTACTTC CASSSQESYEQYF
TRBJ1-5 few - TRBV28 TGTGCCAGCAGTCCCCTAAATCAGCCCCAGCATTTT CASSPLNQPQHF
TRBJ2-1 - TRBD1 TRBV19 TGTGCCAGTACCGACAGACAGGGGCTTGAGCAGTTCTTC CASTDRQGLEQFF
TRBJ1-1 few - TRBV12-5 TGTGCTAGTGGGACAGGGAACACTGAAGCTTTCTTT CASGTGNTEAFF
TRBJ2-1 - - TRBV7-7 TGTGCCAGCAGCGTCGCTAGAGAGAGCAATGAGCAGTTCTTC CASSVARESNEQFF
TRBJ2-7 - TRBD1 TRBV14 TGTGCCAGCAGCTACGGACAGGTTACCTACGAGCAGTACTTC CASSYGQVTYEQYF
TRBJ2-3 - TRBD2 TRBV7-2 TGTGCCAGCAGCCTTAGCGGGAGGAAGGCAGATACGCAGTATTTT CASSLSGRKADTQYF
TRBJ2-7 few - TRBV7-9 TGTGCCAGCCAGAAGTCCTGCGAGCAGTACTTC CASQKSCEQYF
TRBJ2-3 - TRBD1 TRBV30 TGTGCCTGGAGTCGACAGGGGGTAGGGGATACGCAGTATTTT CAWSRQGVGDTQYF
TRBJ2-3 - - TRBV6-5 TGTGCCAGCAGTTACAACGGGGATACTGTTCATACGCAGTATTTT CASSYNGDTVHTQYF
TRBJ2-6 few TRBD1 TRBV18 TGTGCCAGCTCCCCACTTTTGGGGACAGCCTCATCTGGGGCCAACGTCCTGACTTTC CASSPLLGTASSGANVLTF
TRBJ1-2 - TRBD1 TRBV6-5 TGTGCCAGCAGTTACTCGAAGGGACAGGGGGGCTATGGCTACACCTTC CASSYSKGQGGYGYTF